These 21 T cell receptor beta chains were all obtained from the same sample, sequenced in a study of tumor-infiltrating lymphocytes in oesophageal squamous cell carcinoma. TCRdb reprocessed the PCR reads via MiXCR and lists one record per CDR3 protein. This table has around 22,000 distinct CDR3 sequences, 34% appearing once. The sequenced sample consisted of esophageal tumor tissue. These receptors came from a female donor with esophageal squamous cell carcinoma.

This sequence joins TRBV7-3 and TRBJ2-7; tentatively, D is TRBD2 (7 bases). Near its end, the DNA agrees better with TRBJ2-5, so the J call may be wrong. CDR1 is SGHTA and CDR2 is FQGTGA in the germline V gene. CDR3 length: 14 amino acids. The CDR3 spells CASSQGGGKETQYF. The CDR3 DNA is TGTGCCAGCAGCCAGGGAGGGGGAAAAGAGACCCAGTACTTC.

This clonotype was counted many times. A read error may account for a junction end that differs from germline. J is TRBJ2-7 and V is TRBV6-1; D not resolved. There are 12 residues in the CDR3. From germline, CDR1 is MNHNS and CDR2 SASEGT. The CDR3: CASRGGNSPLHF. The CDR3, as DNA: TGTGCCAGCAGGGGCGGTAATTCACCCCTCCACTTC.

In its sample, this clonotype was seen many times. This rearrangement joins TRBV5-4 to TRBJ1-1; D is unclear. The CDR3 length is 15 residues. Germline values: CDR1 SGHNT, CDR2 YYREEE (reference sequence). V lost 4 bases, J lost 0 bases, and 13 bases lay in between. The CDR3: CASSPSTGMNTEAFF. As DNA, the CDR3 is TGTGCCAGCAGCCCCTCCACTGGGATGAACACTGAAGCTTTCTTT. The whole variable domain, filled in from reference TRBV5-4 and TRBJ1-1, reads ETGVTQSPTHLIKTRGQQVTLRCSSQSGHNTVSWYQQALGQGPQFIFQYYREEENGRGNFPPRFSGLQFPNYSSELNVNALELDDSALYLCASSPSTGMNTEAFFGQGTRLTVV.

Remarks on this clonotype: The missing conserved phenylalanine or tryptophan at the end of this CDR3 makes a read error likely. The DNA is omitted, as the CDR3 cannot be located on it reliably, and the CDR3 follows TCRdb's listing. This chain uses TRBV7-8 with TRBJ2-6; TRBD1 was called by the table and not checked on the DNA. The germline V gene encodes CDR1 SGHVS and CDR2 FQNEAQ. The CDR3 adds up to 8 amino acids, both ends counted. The CDR3 sequence is CASSLVPS.

On this clonotype: This likely comes from a read error, as the CDR3 has no conserved phenylalanine or tryptophan at its end. The DNA is omitted, as the CDR3 cannot be located on it reliably, and the CDR3 follows TCRdb's listing. The chain links TRBV28 to TRBJ1-1; the tabulated D call, TRBD1, remains unverified against the DNA. In germline, CDR1 is MDHEN, CDR2 SYDVKM. Counting both end residues, the CDR3 totals 21 amino acids. CDR3 loop: CASSFSPLKQGRAPTSSTSAQ.

This clonotype was picked up many times. A read error is likely, as this CDR3 ends without the conserved phenylalanine or tryptophan. The DNA is omitted, as the CDR3 cannot be located on it reliably, and the CDR3 follows TCRdb's listing. The chain has TRBV5-3 and TRBJ2-3; TRBD2 is the table's D call and was not checked against the DNA. TRBV5-3 is sorted into the ORF group, with uncertain function. The CDR3 region is 11 residues in length, termini included. The CDR3 here is CARSLVAGCWD.

This clonotype was observed a few times. The V and J genes are TRBV7-2 and TRBJ2-7, with 7 bases that match TRBD2. The DNA end lines up better with TRBJ2-5; the J call may be wrong. The CDR3 is 15 residues long. Germline values: CDR1 SGHTA, CDR2 FQGNSA. The CDR3 bases are TGTGCCAGCAGCTTGAACGGGGGGATGCGAGAGACCCAGTACTTC. This encodes CASSLNGGMRETQYF.

The chain has TRBV28 and TRBJ2-5, with D tentatively TRBD1 or TRBD2 (6 bases each). The DNA end is a closer match to TRBJ2-7, so the J assignment may be wrong. Germline loops: CDR1 MDHEN, CDR2 SYDVKM. The CDR3 is 12 amino acids. This chain's CDR3 is CASEEGGYEQYF. The CDR3 DNA follows: TGTGCCAGCGAGGAGGGGGGTTACGAGCAGTACTTC.

The table lists this clonotype with many counts. V and J are TRBV5-1 and TRBJ2-7; D possibly uses TRBD1 or TRBD2 (5 bases each). Near its end, the DNA agrees better with TRBJ2-1, so the J call may be wrong. Germline values: CDR1 SGHRS, CDR2 YFSETQ. The CDR3 spans 18 residues. DNA for the CDR3: TGCGCCAGCAGTAGGGGAGACAGCGCCTATATGCTATACAATGAGCAGTTCTTC. It codes for CASSRGDSAYMLYNEQFF.

This clonotype was seen a handful of times. The CDR3, as DNA: TGTGCCAGTAGGTCAGACTCCAGGGGGCTCTACGAGCAGTACTTC. Translation: CASRSDSRGLYEQYF. J is TRBJ2-7 and V is TRBV19, with 8 bases lining up with TRBD1. Per the germline V gene, CDR1 is LNHDA and CDR2 is SQIVND (reference sequence). V shed 6 bases, J shed 3 bases, and the junction held 10 bases outside the gene matches. CDR3 length equals 15 residues.

This clonotype was counted at least ten times. The V gene is TRBV7-3, the J gene TRBJ2-5; 13 bases line up with TRBD2. The CDR3 length is 22 residues. Germline V gene sequence: CDR1 SGHTA, CDR2 FQGTGA. V lost 5 bases and J lost 11; bases outside the gene matches: 32. DNA for the CDR3: TGTGCCAGCAGCCCCGGGACTGGCCGGCCAGGAGGGACTAGCGGGGCATACAATGAGCAGTACTTC. Translated, it gives CASSPGTGRPGGTSGAYNEQYF.

This clonotype is categorized as medium-sized. This rearrangement joins TRBV7-8 to TRBJ1-1; 7 bases are a match to TRBD1. Germline values: CDR1 SGHVS, CDR2 FQNEAQ. V dropped 2 bases and J dropped 5; count of bases not matched to a gene: 5. CDR3 size: 14 residues. The CDR3 nucleotides read TGTGCCAGCAGCTTACAGGGGGTAGGAACTGAAGCTTTCTTT. Encoded protein: CASSLQGVGTEAFF.

The chain joins TRBV7-6 to TRBJ2-3; the D is unclear. The J call could be wrong; TRBJ2-1 is a better fit for the DNA end. This CDR3 is built from 13 residues. Germline CDR1 reads SGHVS; CDR2 reads FNYEAQ. The CDR3 region is CASSLGSNNEQFF. The CDR3 nucleotides are TGTGCCAGCAGCCTTGGAAGTAACAATGAGCAGTTCTTC.

This clonotype was seen a few times. The chain is built from TRBV7-2 and TRBJ1-4; TRBD1 agrees at 7 bases. CDR1 is SGHTA and CDR2 is FQGNSA in the germline V gene. V was pared by 2 bases and J by 5 bases, with 5 bases of the junction left unmatched. The length of the CDR3 is 15 residues. In DNA, the CDR3 is TGTGCCAGCAGCTTACAGGGGGGGTTGAATGAAAAACTGTTTTTT. Amino acid sequence: CASSLQGGLNEKLFF.

The sample holds many counts of this clonotype. The V gene is TRBV19, the J gene TRBJ1-2; D gene ambiguous. V was trimmed by 6 bases and J by 3 bases, leaving 17 bases between them. Germline V gene lookup returns CDR1 LNHDA and CDR2 SQIVND (reference sequence). The CDR3 runs to 15 residues. Here the CDR3 DNA reads TGTGCCAGTAGCCCCACTTCGGCGGGTCACTATGGCTACACCTTC. Translated, it gives CASSPTSAGHYGYTF.

This clonotype was recorded many times. The junction departs from the called germline gene at one end, perhaps through a read error. The chain joins TRBV6-1 to TRBJ1-2, with D uncertain. This CDR3 has 13 amino acids. Germline-derived CDR1 and CDR2 are MNHNS and SASEGT. CDR3 in amino acids: CASGDPARYGYTF. As DNA, the CDR3 is TGTGCCAGCGGTGATCCGGCACGCTATGGCTACACCTTC.

The CDR3 here is CASGEGSDTQYF. Written as DNA, the CDR3 is TGTGCTAGTGGGGAGGGGTCAGATACGCAGTATTTT. The genes are TRBV12-5 and TRBJ2-3, with D possibly TRBD2 on 6 matching bases. This CDR3 has 12 amino acids. Germline V gives CDR1 LGHNT, CDR2 FRNRAP. Trimming took off 6 bases at V and 4 bases at J, with 8 bases between the two ends.

This clonotype was recorded at least ten times. V gene TRBV6-2 or TRBV6-3 combines with J gene TRBJ2-2; 9 bases align to TRBD1. The germline V gene encodes CDR1 MNHEY and CDR2 SVGEGT. The CDR3 contains 15 residues. Trimming removed 7 bases from V and 4 bases from J; junction bases left unmatched: 7. The CDR3 DNA is TGTGCCAGCATTAGGGGGACAGGGCGCACCGGGGAGCTGTTTTTT. This translates into CASIRGTGRTGELFF.

The chain combines TRBV7-8 with TRBJ2-3; D uncertain. V dropped 4 bases and J dropped 1 base, with 15 bases sitting between them. CDR3 size: 16 residues. Germline V CDR1 and CDR2: SGHVS, FQNEAQ. This CDR3 is CASSSRLTWRTDTQYF. DNA of the CDR3: TGTGCCAGCAGCTCACGCCTAACCTGGCGCACAGATACGCAGTATTTT.

The sample holds many counts of this clonotype. The chain carries TRBV18 and TRBJ1-1; 7 nucleotides agree with TRBD1. Looked up from germline, CDR1 is KGHSH and CDR2 is LQKENI. The CDR3 consists of 13 residues. V dropped 2 bases and J dropped 11; count of bases not matched to a gene: 8. The CDR3 DNA reads as TGTGCCAGCTCACCAGAAACAGGGGTTGTGGCTTTCTTT. Protein product: CASSPETGVVAFF.

This clonotype came up a few times. The chain joins TRBV6-1 to TRBJ2-3; D gene uncertain. Germline V CDR1 and CDR2: MNHNS, SASEGT. Trimming pared 2 bases from V and 7 bases from J, leaving 10 bases between. The CDR3 has 13 amino acids. The DNA for the CDR3 is TGTGCCAGCAGTGAACAAACTCAGCATACGCAGTATTTT. Its protein is CASSEQTQHTQYF.